This paragraph covers one T cell receptor (beta chain) sequence. These data are taken from a study of blood T cell repertoires in COVID-19. The overall study: Samples representing acute and convalescent COVID-19 were sourced from the United States, Italy and Spain. Sample material is recorded as cDNA or gDNA derived from T cells, B-cell-depleted T cells, or PBMCs.

V shed 7 bases, J shed 6 bases, and the junction held 1 base outside the gene matches. Germline values: CDR1 ENHRY, CDR2 SYGVKD. This CDR3 region has 11 residues. Under the authors' procedure: It was from reference gene primer amplification that nucleated cell counts were estimated. Only in-frame clones appear in the TCRdb table, and some are missing; sequencing was by immunoSEQ multiplex PCR. V, J and clone size are those of that table, while D and trimming were read from the DNA. The sample shows under 60,000 clones, around 86% of them seen only once. The sequenced sample consisted of peripheral blood. This clonotype originated in a human donor in a cohort sampled during active COVID-19. The chain couples TRBV10-3 to TRBJ1-1; TRBD1 agrees at 8 bases. CDR3 protein: CAIKDRAEAFF. In nucleotides, the CDR3 is TGTGCCATCAAGGACAGGGCTGAAGCTTTCTTT.